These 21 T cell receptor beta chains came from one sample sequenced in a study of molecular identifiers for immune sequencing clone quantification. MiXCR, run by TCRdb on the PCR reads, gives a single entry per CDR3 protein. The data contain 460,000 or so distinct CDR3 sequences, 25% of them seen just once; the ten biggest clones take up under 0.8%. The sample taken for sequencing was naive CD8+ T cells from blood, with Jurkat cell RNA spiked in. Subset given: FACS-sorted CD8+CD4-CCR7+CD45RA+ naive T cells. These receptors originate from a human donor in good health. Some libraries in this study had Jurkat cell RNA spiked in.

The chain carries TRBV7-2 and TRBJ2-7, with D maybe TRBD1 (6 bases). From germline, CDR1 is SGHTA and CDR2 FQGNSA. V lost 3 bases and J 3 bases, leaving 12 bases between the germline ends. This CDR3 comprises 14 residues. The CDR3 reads CASSFRQGYYEQYF. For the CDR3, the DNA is TGTGCCAGCAGCTTTCGGCAGGGGTACTACGAGCAGTACTTC. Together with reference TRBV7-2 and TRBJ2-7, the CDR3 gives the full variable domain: GAGVSQSPSNKVTEKGKDVELRCDPISGHTALYWYRQSLGQGLEFLIYFQGNSAPDKSGLPSDRFSAERTGGSVSTLTIQRTQQEDSAVYLCASSFRQGYYEQYFGPGTRLTVT.

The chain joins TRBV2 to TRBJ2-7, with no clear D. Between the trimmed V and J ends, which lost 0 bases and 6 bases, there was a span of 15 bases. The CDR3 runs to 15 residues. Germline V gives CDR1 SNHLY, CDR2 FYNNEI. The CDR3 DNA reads TGTGCCAGCAGTGAAGCTCCGGGTGGTTATAGCGAGCAGTACTTC. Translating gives CASSEAPGGYSEQYF. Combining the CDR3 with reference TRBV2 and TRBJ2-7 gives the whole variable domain EPEVTQTPSHQVTQMGQEVILRCVPISNHLYFYWYRQILGQKVEFLVSFYNNEISEKSEIFDDQFSVERPDGSNFTLKIRSTKLEDSAMYFCASSEAPGGYSEQYFGPGTRLTVT.

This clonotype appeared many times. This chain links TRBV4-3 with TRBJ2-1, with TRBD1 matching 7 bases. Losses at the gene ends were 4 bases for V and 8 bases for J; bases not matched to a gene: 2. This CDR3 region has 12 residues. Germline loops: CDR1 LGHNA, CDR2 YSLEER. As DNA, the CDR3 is TGCGCCAGCAGCCCGACAGGGTATGAGCAGTTCTTC. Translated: CASSPTGYEQFF.

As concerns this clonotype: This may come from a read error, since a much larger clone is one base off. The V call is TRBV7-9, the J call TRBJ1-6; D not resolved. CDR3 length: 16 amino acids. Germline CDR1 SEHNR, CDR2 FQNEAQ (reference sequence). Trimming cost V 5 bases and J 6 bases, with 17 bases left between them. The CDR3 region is CASSAEISACNSPLHF. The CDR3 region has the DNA TGTGCCAGCAGCGCGGAAATAAGCGCCTGTAATTCACCCCTCCACTTT.

The CDR3 sequence: CASSPPRRQETQYF. CDR3 coding DNA: TGTGCCAGCAGCCCCCCGCGCCGCCAAGAGACCCAGTACTTC. V usage is TRBV6-2 or TRBV6-3 and J usage is TRBJ2-5, with D hard to call. Germline CDR1 reads MNHEY; CDR2 reads SVGEGT. CDR3 length equals 14 residues. V was clipped by 6 bases and J by 1 base, with 12 bases between them.

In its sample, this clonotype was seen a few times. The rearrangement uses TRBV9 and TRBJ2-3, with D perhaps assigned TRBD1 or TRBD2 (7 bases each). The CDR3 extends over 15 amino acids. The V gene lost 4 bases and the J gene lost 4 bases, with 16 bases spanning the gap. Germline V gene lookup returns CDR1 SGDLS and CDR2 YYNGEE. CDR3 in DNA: TGTGCCAGCAGCCCGGGGGGAGGGGGCTCAGATACGCAGTATTTT. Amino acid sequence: CASSPGGGGSDTQYF.

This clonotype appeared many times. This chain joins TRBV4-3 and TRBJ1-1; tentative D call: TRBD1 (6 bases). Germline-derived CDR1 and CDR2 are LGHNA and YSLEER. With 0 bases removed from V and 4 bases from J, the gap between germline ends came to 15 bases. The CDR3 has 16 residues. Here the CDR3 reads CASSQENVGGGTEAFF. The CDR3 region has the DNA TGCGCCAGCAGCCAAGAAAACGTGGGGGGCGGCACTGAAGCTTTCTTT.

This chain's CDR3 is CASSSGDQHQPQHF. CDR3 coding DNA: TGTGCCAGCAGTTCCGGGGACCAACATCAGCCCCAGCATTTT. The gene calls are TRBV13 and TRBJ1-5, with D possibly TRBD1 on 5 matching bases. CDR1 is PRHDT and CDR2 is FYEKMQ in the germline V gene (reference sequence). V was clipped by 6 bases and J by 5 bases, with 14 bases between them. The length of the CDR3 is 14 residues.

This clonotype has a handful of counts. CDR3 coding DNA: TGTGCCAGCAGCCAAGATATTAGGGGGGCCGGGAATCAGCCCCAGCATTTT. This codes for CASSQDIRGAGNQPQHF. The chain is built from TRBV3-1 and TRBJ1-5; D is perhaps TRBD1 (6 bases). CDR1 is LGHDT, CDR2 YNNKEL, per germline (reference sequence). This CDR3 is 17 amino acids long. V was pared by 0 bases and J by 4 bases, with 16 bases between.

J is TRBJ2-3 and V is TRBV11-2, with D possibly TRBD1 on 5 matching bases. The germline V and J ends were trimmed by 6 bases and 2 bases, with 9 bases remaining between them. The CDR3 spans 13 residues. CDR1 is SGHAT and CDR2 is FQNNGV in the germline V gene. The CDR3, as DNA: TGTGCCAGCAGTGGACACAACACAGATACGCAGTATTTT. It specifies CASSGHNTDTQYF.

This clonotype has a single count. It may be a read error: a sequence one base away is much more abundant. The CDR3 region has the DNA TGTGCCAGCAGCACGGGACGGCGACTAGCCAAAAACGTTCAGTACTTC. Protein: CASSTGRRLAKNVQYF. The chain combines TRBV21-1 with TRBJ2-4; the DNA was not used to check the table's D call, TRBD2. TRBV21-1 is a recognized pseudogene. This CDR3 region has 16 residues.

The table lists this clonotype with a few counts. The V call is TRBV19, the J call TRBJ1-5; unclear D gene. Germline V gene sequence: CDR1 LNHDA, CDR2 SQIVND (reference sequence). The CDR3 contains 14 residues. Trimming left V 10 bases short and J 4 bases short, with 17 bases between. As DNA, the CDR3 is TGTGCCATAAGTAATCCCGAACAAAATCAGCCCCAGCATTTT. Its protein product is CAISNPEQNQPQHF.

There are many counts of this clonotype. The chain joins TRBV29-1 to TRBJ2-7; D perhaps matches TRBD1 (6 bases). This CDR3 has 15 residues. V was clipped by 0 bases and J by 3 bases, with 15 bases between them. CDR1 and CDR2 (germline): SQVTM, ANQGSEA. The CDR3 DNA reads TGCAGCGTTGAAGATTCAGGGGTAGGAAACTACGAGCAGTACTTC. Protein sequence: CSVEDSGVGNYEQYF.

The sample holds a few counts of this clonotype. The CDR3 DNA reads TGTGCCACCAGCAGAGATGGGTCCACTGGAAACACCATATATTTT. Residues: CATSRDGSTGNTIYF. The V and J genes are TRBV15 and TRBJ1-3; no clear D gene. Germline V CDR1 and CDR2: LNHNV, YYDKDF (reference sequence). The CDR3 length is 15 residues. V lost 0 bases to trimming and J lost 2 bases, with 8 bases between them. Using reference TRBV15 and TRBJ1-3 for the parts outside the CDR3, the full variable domain is DAMVIQNPRYQVTQFGKPVTLSCSQTLNHNVMYWYQQKSSQAPKLLFHYYDKDFNNEADTPDNFQSRRPNTSFCFLDIRSPGLGDTAMYLCATSRDGSTGNTIYFGEGSWLTVV.

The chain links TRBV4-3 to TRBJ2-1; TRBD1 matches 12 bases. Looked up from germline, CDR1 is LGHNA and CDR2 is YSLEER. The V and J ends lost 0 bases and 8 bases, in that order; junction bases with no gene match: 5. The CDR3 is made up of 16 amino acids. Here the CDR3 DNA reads TGCGCCAGCAGCCAAGATCTGGGACAGGGGGCTTATGAGCAGTTCTTC. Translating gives CASSQDLGQGAYEQFF.

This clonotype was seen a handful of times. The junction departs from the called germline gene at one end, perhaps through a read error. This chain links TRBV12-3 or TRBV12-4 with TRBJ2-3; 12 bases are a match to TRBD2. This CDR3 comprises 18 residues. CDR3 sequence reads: CASSTASGGAPQTGTQYF. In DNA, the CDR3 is TGTGCCAGCAGTACCGCTAGCGGGGGGGCCCCCCAAACAGGTACGCAGTATTTT.

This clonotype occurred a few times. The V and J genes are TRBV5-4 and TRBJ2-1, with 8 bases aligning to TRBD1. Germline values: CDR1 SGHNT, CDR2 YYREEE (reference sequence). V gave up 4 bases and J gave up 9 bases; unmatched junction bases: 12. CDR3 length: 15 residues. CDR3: CASSDPMTGVSEQFF. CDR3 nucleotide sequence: TGTGCCAGCAGCGACCCTATGACAGGGGTAAGTGAGCAGTTCTTC.

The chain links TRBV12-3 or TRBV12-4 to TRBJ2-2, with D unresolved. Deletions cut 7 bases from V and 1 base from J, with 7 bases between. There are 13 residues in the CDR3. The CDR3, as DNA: TGTGCCAGCACCTTGGTGAACACCGGGGAGCTGTTTTTT. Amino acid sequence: CASTLVNTGELFF.

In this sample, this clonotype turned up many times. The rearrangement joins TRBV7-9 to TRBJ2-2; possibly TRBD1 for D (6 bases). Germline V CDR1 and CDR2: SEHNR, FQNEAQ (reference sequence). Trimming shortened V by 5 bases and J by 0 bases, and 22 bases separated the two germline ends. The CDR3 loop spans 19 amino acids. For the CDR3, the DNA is TGTGCCAGCAGCCGCCCTCCGGGACAAAATATCGCGAACACCGGGGAGCTGTTTTTT. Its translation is CASSRPPGQNIANTGELFF.

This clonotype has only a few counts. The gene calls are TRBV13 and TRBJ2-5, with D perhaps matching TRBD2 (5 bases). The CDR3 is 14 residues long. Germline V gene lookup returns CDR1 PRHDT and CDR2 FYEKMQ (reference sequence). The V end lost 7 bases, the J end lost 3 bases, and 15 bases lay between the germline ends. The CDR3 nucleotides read TGTGCCAGCACCCCGGCCAACGGGGAAGAGACCCAGTACTTC. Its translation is CASTPANGEETQYF.

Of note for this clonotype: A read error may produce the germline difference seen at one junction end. This CDR3 reads CASSQGYHPQHF. CDR3 DNA: TGTGCCAGCAGTCAGGGGTATCACCCCCAGCATTTT. The rearrangement uses TRBV6-2 or TRBV6-3 and TRBJ1-5, with D possibly matching TRBD1 (6 bases). CDR3 length equals 12 residues. From germline, CDR1 is MNHEY and CDR2 SVGEGT.